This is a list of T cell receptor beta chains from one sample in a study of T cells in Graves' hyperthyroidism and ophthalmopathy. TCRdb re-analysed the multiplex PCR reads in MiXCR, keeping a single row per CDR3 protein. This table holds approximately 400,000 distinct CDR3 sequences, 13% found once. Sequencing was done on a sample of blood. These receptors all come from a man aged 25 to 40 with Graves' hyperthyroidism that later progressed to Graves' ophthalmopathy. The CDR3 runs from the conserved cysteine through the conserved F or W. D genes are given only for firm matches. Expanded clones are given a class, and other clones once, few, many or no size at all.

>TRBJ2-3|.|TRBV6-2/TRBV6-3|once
CASSDYGGPTDTQYF
TGTGCCAGCAGTGACTACGGGGGGCCTACGGATACGCAGTATTTT
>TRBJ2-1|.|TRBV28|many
CASSLFGSSSYNEQFF
TGTGCCAGCAGTTTATTTGGGTCGAGCTCCTACAATGAGCAGTTCTTC
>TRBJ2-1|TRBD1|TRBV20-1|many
CSAVTRTGHNEQFF
TGCAGTGCTGTAACGAGGACAGGGCACAATGAGCAGTTCTTC
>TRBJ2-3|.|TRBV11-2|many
CASSLGLISTDTQYF
TGTGCCAGCAGCTTAGGACTGATTAGCACAGATACGCAGTATTTT
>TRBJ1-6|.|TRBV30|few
CAWSVQSSYNSPLHF
TGTGCCTGGAGTGTACAGAGCTCCTATAATTCACCCCTCCACTTT
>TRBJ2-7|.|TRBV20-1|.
CSVLRGTGGFYEQYF
TGCAGTGTCCTAAGAGGGACCGGAGGATTTTACGAGCAGTACTTC
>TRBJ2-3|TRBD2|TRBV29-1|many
CSVPGLAGGGNTQYF
TGCAGCGTCCCCGGACTAGCGGGGGGTGGGAATACGCAGTATTTT
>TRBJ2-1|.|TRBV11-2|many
CASSTLWTYEQFF
TGTGCCAGCAGCACTCTATGGACCTATGAGCAGTTCTTC
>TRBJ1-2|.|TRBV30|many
CASSKGRANYGYTF
TGTGCCTCTTCAAAGGGCCGAGCTAACTATGGCTACACCTTC
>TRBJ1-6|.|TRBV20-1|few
CSARARGESNSPLHF
TGCAGTGCTAGAGCGAGGGGGGAGAGTAATTCACCCCTCCACTTT
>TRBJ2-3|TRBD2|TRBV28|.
CASSSQGSGGATDTQYF
TGTGCCAGCAGTTCCCAGGGGAGCGGGGGGGCCACAGATACGCAGTATTTT
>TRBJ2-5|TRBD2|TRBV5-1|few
CASSLSRQSGGGETQYF
TGCGCCAGCAGCTTGTCCCGTCAAAGCGGGGGCGGGGAGACCCAGTACTTC
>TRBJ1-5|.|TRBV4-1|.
CASSRDTNQPQHF
TGCGCCAGCAGCCGGGACACCAATCAGCCCCAGCATTTT
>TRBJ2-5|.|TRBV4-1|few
CASSQRVLGQETQYF
TGCGCCAGCAGCCAAAGAGTACTAGGCCAAGAGACCCAGTACTTC
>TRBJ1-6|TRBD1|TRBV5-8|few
CASSNPGQYNSPLHF
TGTGCCAGCAGCAATCCGGGACAGTATAATTCACCCCTCCACTTT
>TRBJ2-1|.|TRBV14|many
CASSQVSGDEQFF
TGTGCCAGCAGCCAAGTATCGGGCGATGAGCAGTTCTTC
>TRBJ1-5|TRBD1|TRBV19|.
CASSIYGTGGNQPQHF
TGTGCCAGTAGTATTTATGGGACAGGGGGAAATCAGCCCCAGCATTTT
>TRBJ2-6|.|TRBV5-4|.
CASSYSGLNSGANVLTF
TGTGCCAGCAGCTACTCGGGACTGAACTCTGGGGCCAACGTCCTGACTTTC
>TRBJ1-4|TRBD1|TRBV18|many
CASSPRTGTNEKLFF
TGTGCCAGCTCACCCCGGACAGGAACTAATGAAAAACTGTTTTTT
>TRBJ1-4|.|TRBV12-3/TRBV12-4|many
CASSYSSATNEKLFF
TGTGCCAGCAGCTACTCAAGTGCAACTAATGAAAAACTGTTTTTT
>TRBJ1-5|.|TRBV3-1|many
CASSQEVGSNQPQHF
TGTGCCAGCAGCCAAGAAGTCGGGAGCAATCAGCCCCAGCATTTT
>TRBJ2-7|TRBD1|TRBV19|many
CASRPGTGPYEQYF
TGTGCCAGTAGACCCGGGACAGGCCCTTACGAGCAGTACTTC
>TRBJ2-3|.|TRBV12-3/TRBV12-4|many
CASSLVGTWTVVEDTQYF
TGTGCCAGCAGTTTAGTGGGGACCTGGACAGTCGTGGAAGATACGCAGTATTTT
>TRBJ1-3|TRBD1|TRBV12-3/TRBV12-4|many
CASSRQGAGGNTIYF
TGTGCCAGCAGCCGACAGGGCGCTGGAGGAAACACCATATATTTT
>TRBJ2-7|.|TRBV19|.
CASSAGTSEIYEQYF
TGTGCCAGTAGTGCCGGGACCTCCGAGATCTACGAGCAGTACTTC